This entry lists 14 T cell receptor beta chains sequenced from one sample in a study of blood T cell repertoires in COVID-19. TCRdb's copy holds only in-frame clones and misses some; the assay was immunoSEQ multiplex PCR. The sample holds under 200,000 clones, approximately 85% seen once. Sequenced sample: peripheral blood. These receptors all come from a woman older than 75 with acute or convalescent COVID-19.

The J gene is TRBJ2-1, the V gene TRBV6-6; no clear D. V was pared by 6 bases and J by 5 bases, with 5 bases between. Germline V CDR1 and CDR2: MNHNY, SVGAGI (reference sequence). The CDR3 has 11 amino acids. DNA for the CDR3: TGTGCCAGCAGACTGAACAATGAGCAGTTCTTC. Protein: CASRLNNEQFF.

V and J are TRBV5-4 and TRBJ2-3; 13 nucleotides line up with TRBD2. With 4 bases clipped from V and 2 bases from J, the junction kept 13 bases outside the gene matches. Per germline, CDR1 SGHNT and CDR2 YYREEE (reference sequence). The CDR3 extends over 19 amino acids. CDR3 in amino acids: CASSPTWTSGSIYTDTQYF. CDR3 coding DNA: TGTGCCAGCAGCCCAACCTGGACTAGCGGGAGCATATACACAGATACGCAGTATTTT. Based on the CDR3 plus reference TRBV5-4 and TRBJ2-3, the full variable domain is ETGVTQSPTHLIKTRGQQVTLRCSSQSGHNTVSWYQQALGQGPQFIFQYYREEENGRGNFPPRFSGLQFPNYSSELNVNALELDDSALYLCASSPTWTSGSIYTDTQYFGPGTRLTVL.

V and J are TRBV9 and TRBJ1-1; no firm D call. The germline gives CDR1 SGDLS, CDR2 YYNGEE. V dropped 7 bases and J dropped 0 bases, with 22 bases sitting between them. The CDR3 covers 17 residues. The CDR3 here is CASAPGGPVAVNTEAFF. In DNA, the CDR3 is TGTGCCAGCGCCCCAGGAGGGCCCGTGGCGGTGAACACTGAAGCTTTCTTT.

The chain joins TRBV11-2 to TRBJ2-2; 10 bases are a match to TRBD2. The CDR3 runs 15 residues. J lost 6 bases, V lost 4 bases, and 5 bases had no gene match. Germline V gene lookup returns CDR1 SGHAT and CDR2 FQNNGV. In DNA, the CDR3 is TGTGCCAGCAGCTCAGGACTAGCGGTCCCCGGGGAGCTGTTTTTT. This sequence encodes CASSSGLAVPGELFF.

The chain uses TRBV4-3 and TRBJ1-4; maybe TRBD1 (5 bases). Germline lookup yields CDR1 LGHNA and CDR2 YSLEER. This CDR3 is built from 14 residues. With 4 bases removed from V and 3 bases from J, the gap between germline ends came to 9 bases. The CDR3 loop is CASSRGPANEKLFF. The CDR3 DNA sequence: TGCGCCAGCAGCCGGGGCCCTGCTAATGAAAAACTGTTTTTT.

V gene TRBV29-1 combines with J gene TRBJ2-1, with D unresolved. Germline lookup yields CDR1 SQVTM and CDR2 ANQGSEA. This CDR3 comprises 13 residues. V was shortened by 2 bases and J by 8 bases, with 13 bases between the two germline ends. The CDR3 DNA reads as TGCAGCGTTGAAAGGTGGCAGGTGGATGAGCAGTTCTTC. Translation: CSVERWQVDEQFF.

The chain couples TRBV19 to TRBJ1-5; 8 nucleotides match TRBD1. J was trimmed by 7 bases and V by 3 bases; bases with no gene match: 8. The CDR3 runs to 15 residues. CDR1 and CDR2 from the germline V gene are LNHDA and SQIVND (reference sequence). The chain's CDR3 is CASSIGQGAGQPQHF. CDR3 nucleotides: TGTGCCAGTAGTATCGGCCAGGGGGCTGGGCAGCCCCAGCATTTT. Combining the CDR3 with reference TRBV19 and TRBJ1-5 gives the whole variable domain DGGITQSPKYLFRKEGQNVTLSCEQNLNHDAMYWYRQDPGQGLRLIYYSQIVNDFQKGDIAEGYSVSREKKESFPLTVTSAQKNPTAFYLCASSIGQGAGQPQHFGDGTRLSIL.

The rearrangement joins TRBV24-1 to TRBJ1-5; possibly TRBD1 for D (5 bases). Germline CDR1 KGHDR, CDR2 SFDVKD. The CDR3 loop spans 15 amino acids. With 7 bases removed from V and 2 bases from J, the gap between germline ends came to 14 bases. CDR3 bases: TGTGCCACCAGATTCAGCAGGGAAGGCAATCAGCCCCAGCATTTT. The encoded protein is CATRFSREGNQPQHF.

This chain joins TRBV3-1 (or the pseudogene TRBV3-2) and TRBJ1-6; 9 nucleotides align to TRBD1. V lost 4 bases, J lost 7 bases, and 8 bases stayed unmatched. The CDR3 sequence is 16 residues long. Germline V CDR1 and CDR2: LGHDT, YNNKEL (reference sequence). The CDR3 DNA follows: TGTGCCAGCAGCCTCGCGACAGGGGGGAGGAATTCACCCCTCCACTTT. This encodes CASSLATGGRNSPLHF.

J is TRBJ1-1 and V is TRBV30, with TRBD1 matching over 8 bases. Trimming at V came to 3 bases and at J to 6 bases, leaving 9 bases not matched to a gene. This CDR3 region has 14 residues. CDR1 is GTSNPN, CDR2 SVGIG, per germline (reference sequence). As DNA, the CDR3 is TGTGCCTGGAGCAAGGGACAGGTCAACGCTGAAGCTTTCTTT. Its translation is CAWSKGQVNAEAFF.

This clone was found a few times. The V gene is TRBV6-6, the J gene TRBJ2-1; 9 bases line up with TRBD2. This CDR3 has 14 amino acids. Trimming at V came to 10 bases and at J to 0 bases, leaving 4 bases not matched to a gene. CDR1 is MNHNY, CDR2 SVGAGI, per germline (reference sequence). CDR3 coding DNA: TGTGCCACAAGCGGGGGGAGCTCCTACAATGAGCAGTTCTTC. Encoded protein: CATSGGSSYNEQFF.

The sample holds one count of this clone. The rearrangement joins TRBV5-4 to TRBJ2-5; possible D gene TRBD1, 5 bases. V lost 3 bases and J 3 bases, leaving 21 bases between the germline ends. CDR1 is SGHNT and CDR2 is YYREEE in the germline V gene (reference sequence). CDR3 length equals 17 residues. The CDR3 is CASSSPFKEGVKETQYF. CDR3 bases: TGTGCCAGCAGCTCCCCATTTAAAGAAGGGGTCAAAGAGACCCAGTACTTC.

This rearrangement joins TRBV5-4 to TRBJ1-6; D possibly corresponds to TRBD1 (5 bases). The CDR3 length is 15 residues. V lost 0 bases and J 10 bases, leaving 14 bases between the germline ends. Germline V gene lookup returns CDR1 SGHNT and CDR2 YYREEE (reference sequence). The CDR3: CASSLGRDRGSPLHF. CDR3 DNA sequence: TGTGCCAGCAGCTTGGGTCGGGATCGGGGGTCACCCCTCCACTTT.

The chain carries TRBV10-3 and TRBJ1-1, with D hard to call. The CDR3 contains 15 residues. Trimming cost V 0 bases and J 2 bases, with 10 bases left between them. Germline values: CDR1 ENHRY, CDR2 SYGVKD. Here the CDR3 reads CAISESMVTNTEAFF. The DNA for the CDR3 is TGTGCCATCAGTGAGTCGATGGTCACAAACACTGAAGCTTTCTTT.